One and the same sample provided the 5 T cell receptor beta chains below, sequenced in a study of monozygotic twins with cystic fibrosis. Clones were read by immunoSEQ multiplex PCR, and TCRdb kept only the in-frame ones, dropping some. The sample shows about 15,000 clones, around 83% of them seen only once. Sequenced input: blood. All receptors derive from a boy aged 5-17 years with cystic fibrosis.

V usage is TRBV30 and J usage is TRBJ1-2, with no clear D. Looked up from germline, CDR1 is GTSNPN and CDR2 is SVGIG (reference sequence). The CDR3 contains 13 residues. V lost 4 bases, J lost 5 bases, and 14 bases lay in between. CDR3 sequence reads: CAWKDHEGYGYTF. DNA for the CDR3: TGTGCCTGGAAGGACCACGAAGGGTATGGCTACACCTTC.

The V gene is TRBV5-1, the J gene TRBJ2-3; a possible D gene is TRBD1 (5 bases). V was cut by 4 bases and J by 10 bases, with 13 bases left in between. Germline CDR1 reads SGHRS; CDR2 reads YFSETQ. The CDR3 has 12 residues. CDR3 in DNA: TGCGCCAGCAGCCGCGACAGATACGCGCAGTATTTT. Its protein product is CASSRDRYAQYF.

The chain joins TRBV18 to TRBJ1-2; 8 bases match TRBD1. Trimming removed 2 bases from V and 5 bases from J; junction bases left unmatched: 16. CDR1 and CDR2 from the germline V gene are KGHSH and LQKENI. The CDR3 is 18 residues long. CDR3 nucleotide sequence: TGTGCCAGCTCACCAATACAGGGACAGGCACAAAAGGGGTATGGCTACACCTTC. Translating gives CASSPIQGQAQKGYGYTF.

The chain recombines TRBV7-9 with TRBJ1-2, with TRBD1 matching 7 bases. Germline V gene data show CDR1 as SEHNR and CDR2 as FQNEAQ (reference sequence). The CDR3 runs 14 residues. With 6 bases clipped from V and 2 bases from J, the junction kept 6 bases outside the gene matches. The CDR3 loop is CASSLPGGNYGYTF. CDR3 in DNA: TGTGCCAGCAGTCTCCCAGGGGGAAACTATGGCTACACCTTC.

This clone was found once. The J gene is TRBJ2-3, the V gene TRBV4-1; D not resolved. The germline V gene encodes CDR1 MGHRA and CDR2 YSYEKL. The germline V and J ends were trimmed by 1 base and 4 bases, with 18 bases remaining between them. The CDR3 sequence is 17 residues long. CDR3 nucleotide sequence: TGCGCCAGCAGCCAAGTTGGTAAGACTCGATTCGCAGATACGCAGTATTTT. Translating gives CASSQVGKTRFADTQYF.